The present TCR beta chain was sequenced within a study of human T cells and chemical hapten exposure. Across the study: The patch tests put 0.01% DPC on the skin of the upper back and were read 6 days later.

This clonotype has just a few counts. During construction of the library, unique molecular identifiers were attached to individual cDNA molecules for quantitative, reproducible TCR counting. TCRdb fed the RACE reads into MiXCR, producing one record per CDR3 protein. The table shows 300,000 to 450,000 distinct CDR3 sequences, with around 5.5% occurring only once. Specified time point: pre-sensitization, week 0. The treatment was: therapeutic diphenylcyclopropenone sensitization with weekly scalp DPC. This clonotype originated in a woman aged 45-65 years with alopecia areata. Some clones in this sample may be carry-over from other donors' samples. Sequencing used whole blood, obtained in connection with sensitization to the hapten diphenylcyclopropenone (DPC).

The CDR3 DNA follows: TGTGCCAGCAGTTTTGGCCCCTTGAGGGAGCAGTACTTC. Its translation: CASSFGPLREQYF. This chain joins TRBV27 and TRBJ2-7, with D unclear. The V end lost 3 bases, the J end lost 7 bases, and 13 bases lay between the germline ends. CDR1 is MNHEY and CDR2 is SMNVEV in the germline V gene (reference sequence). The CDR3 loop spans 13 amino acids.